Sequencing of this TCR beta chain was carried out in a study of T cell responses to AZD1222 COVID-19 vaccine. Sequencing was performed with immunoSEQ multiplex PCR; in TCRdb, only in-frame clones are kept and a portion is missing. The repertoire includes about 130,000 clones, roughly 90% of them detected once, and 1.3% to 1.5% sits in the top ten. Trimming stripped 7 bases from V and 10 bases from J, with 17 bases between. The germline gives CDR1 MDHEN, CDR2 SYDVKM. This CDR3 has 14 amino acids. This clonotype originated in an adult in good health. The V call is TRBV28, the J call TRBJ1-6; possible D gene TRBD1, 6 bases. The sample here was peripheral blood, taken on day 0 of AZD1222 vaccination. In DNA form, the CDR3 reads TGTGCCAGCATATACAGGGCTCCGCGCTCACCCCTCCACTTT. Translated, it gives CASIYRAPRSPLHF. The full variable domain, rest sourced from reference TRBV28 and TRBJ1-6, is DVKVTQSSRYLVKRTGEKVFLECVQDMDHENMFWYRQDPGLGLRLIYFSYDVKMKEKGDIPEGYSVSREKKERFSLILESASTNQTSMYLCASIYRAPRSPLHFGNGTRLTVT.